Relative to its sample, the clone carrying this T cell receptor beta chain is medium-sized. Its cognate antigen is unknown. As to time point: sample taken at primary tumor resection. Whole RNA, which was extracted from tumor, nontumor lung tissue or frozen PBMC, was sequenced without any cell sorting. The cohort: some 70 early-stage, untreated non-small cell lung cancer patients. V was pared by 5 bases and J by 2 bases, with 10 bases between. Germline V lookup: CDR1 LGHNA, CDR2 YNFKEQ. This CDR3 has 13 amino acids. This sample is drawn from a study of spatial heterogeneity in lung cancer. General study results and limits: Blood carried ubiquitous expanded tumor TCRs more at resection than follow-up.

TCRdb called the 5' RACE reads again in MiXCR, with one record for every CDR3 protein. The table lists about 25,000 distinct CDR3 sequences, 5.5% to 7% of them singletons, with around 15% in the top ten. The sequencing used PBMCs, collected at surgery. The J gene is TRBJ2-7, the V gene TRBV4-2; D is unresolved. This TCR was sampled from a male donor with early-stage non-small cell lung cancer. CDR3 DNA: TGTGCCAGCAGCTTCCCTTCTCCCTACGAGCAGTACTTC. It specifies CASSFPSPYEQYF.